Presented here are 3 T cell receptor beta chains from one specimen sequenced in a study of T cell responses to AZD1222 COVID-19 vaccine. Profiled with immunoSEQ multiplex PCR; TCRdb holds only in-frame clones, not every one. The table lists 150,000 or so clones, 70% to 90% of them singletons. The starting material was peripheral blood, obtained on day 0 of AZD1222 vaccination. Receptors were obtained from an adult in good health.

This sequence joins TRBV5-4 and TRBJ2-1; TRBD2 agrees at 7 bases. Losses at the gene ends were 2 bases for V and 4 bases for J; bases not matched to a gene: 9. Germline loops: CDR1 SGHNT, CDR2 YYREEE (reference sequence). CDR3 length: 16 residues. CDR3 residues: CASSFAGVVSYNEQFF. CDR3 coding DNA: TGTGCCAGCAGCTTTGCGGGAGTCGTCTCATACAATGAGCAGTTCTTC.

This clone was observed a single time. J is TRBJ2-7 and V is TRBV5-1; 7 bases agree with TRBD2. CDR3 length equals 13 residues. CDR1 and CDR2 (germline): SGHRS, YFSETQ. V was clipped by 4 bases and J by 7 bases; unmatched bases: 8. CDR3 in amino acids: CASSVAWGGEQYF. CDR3 DNA sequence: TGCGCCAGCAGCGTCGCGTGGGGGGGAGAGCAGTACTTC.

This sequence joins TRBV2 and TRBJ1-5, with 9 nucleotides matching TRBD1. The germline CDR1 and CDR2 sequences are SNHLY and FYNNEI. Unmatched junction bases numbered 7, after V lost 5 bases and J lost 5 bases. CDR3 length: 15 amino acids. The CDR3 spells CASSPDRGGDQPQHF. The CDR3 DNA reads as TGTGCCAGCAGTCCGGACAGGGGAGGGGATCAGCCCCAGCATTTT. The whole variable domain, filled in from reference TRBV2 and TRBJ1-5, reads EPEVTQTPSHQVTQMGQEVILRCVPISNHLYFYWYRQILGQKVEFLVSFYNNEISEKSEIFDDQFSVERPDGSNFTLKIRSTKLEDSAMYFCASSPDRGGDQPQHFGDGTRLSIL.